These 14 T cell receptor beta chains originate from one sample sequenced in a study of beta chain features in type 1 diabetes. Since all of the isolated RNA was reverse transcribed, expressed TCRB transcripts were what got sequenced. Method: immunoSEQ multiplex PCR; TCRdb's copy keeps in-frame clones and lacks some. The table records 50,000 or so clones, roughly two fifths of them present only once. Their recognized antigens are unknown. The study, taken as a whole, reports: Moderately but significantly shorter TCRB CDR3s were found in Type 1 diabetes patients in all four CD4+ subsets.

The specimen sequenced was Tregs from blood. The receptors were sampled from a man younger than 45 with type 1 diabetes.

This clone has just a few counts. The gene calls are TRBV28 and TRBJ2-1; possible D gene TRBD2, 6 bases. Trimming cost V 1 base and J 5 bases, with 6 bases left between them. The CDR3 spans 13 residues. Germline V gene sequence: CDR1 MDHEN, CDR2 SYDVKM. CDR3 coding DNA: TGTGCCAGCAGTTTATTAGCGGACAATGAGCAGTTCTTC. Amino acid sequence: CASSLLADNEQFF.

CDR3 protein: CASSQSGGAGRSNQPQHF. The CDR3 coding sequence is TGTGCCAGCAGCCAATCGGGGGGGGCAGGGCGAAGCAATCAGCCCCAGCATTTT. The gene calls are TRBV16 and TRBJ1-5, with a possible D match to TRBD1 (6 bases). Looked up from germline, CDR1 is KGHSY and CDR2 is FQNENV. The CDR3 is 18 residues long. Trimming shortened V by 0 bases and J by 1 base, and 16 bases separated the two germline ends.

The rearrangement joins TRBV7-2 to TRBJ1-2; D remains unclear. The CDR3 has 14 amino acids. V was clipped by 0 bases and J by 1 base, with 6 bases between them. Germline V CDR1 and CDR2: SGHTA, FQGNSA. CDR3 DNA sequence: TGTGCCAGCAGCTTAGCGCTAGTTAACTATGGCTACACCTTC. Its translation: CASSLALVNYGYTF.

In this sample, this clone turned up a few times. This chain joins TRBV5-1 and TRBJ2-7; D gene unclear. Germline-derived CDR1 and CDR2 are SGHRS and YFSETQ. CDR3 size: 14 residues. V was clipped by 0 bases and J by 1 base, with 8 bases between them. The CDR3 sequence is CASSLDGRSYEQYF. CDR3 nucleotide sequence: TGCGCCAGCAGCTTGGACGGCAGGTCCTACGAGCAGTACTTC.

The genes are TRBV6-1 and TRBJ1-5, with D possibly being TRBD1 (5 bases). Germline values: CDR1 MNHNS, CDR2 SASEGT. CDR3 size: 15 residues. V lost 6 bases and J 3 bases, leaving 15 bases between the germline ends. The CDR3 region is CASSPWDSINQPQHF. The CDR3 bases are TGTGCCAGCAGCCCATGGGACTCTATCAATCAGCCCCAGCATTTT.

The V gene is TRBV5-8, the J gene TRBJ2-3; TRBD1 matches at 7 bases. V shed 3 bases, J shed 2 bases, and the junction held 3 bases outside the gene matches. Germline assignment: CDR1 SGHTS and CDR2 YDEGEE. This CDR3 is built from 14 residues. Here the CDR3 DNA reads TGTGCCAGCAGCTCGGGACAGTACACAGATACGCAGTATTTT. Translated: CASSSGQYTDTQYF.

This clone was seen a handful of times. The rearrangement uses TRBV7-8 and TRBJ2-7; the D gene is possibly TRBD2 (5 bases). Trimming removed 5 bases from V and 5 bases from J, with 10 bases in between. CDR3 length: 12 amino acids. Germline V gene data show CDR1 as SGHVS and CDR2 as FQNEAQ. CDR3 in amino acids: CASSAGLHEQYF. The CDR3 bases are TGTGCCAGCAGCGCCGGACTGCACGAGCAGTACTTC. The entire variable domain, with the rest obtained from reference TRBV7-8 and TRBJ2-7, is as follows: GAGVSQSPRYKVAKRGQDVALRCDPISGHVSLFWYQQALGQGPEFLTYFQNEAQLDKSGLPSDRFFAERPEGSVSTLKIQRTQQEDSAVYLCASSAGLHEQYFGPGTRLTVT.

This clone was counted a few times. This sequence joins TRBV7-9 and TRBJ1-2; no reliable D call. CDR3 length: 12 residues. V was cut by 10 bases and J by 3 bases, with 12 bases left in between. CDR1 and CDR2 from the germline V gene are SEHNR and FQNEAQ (reference sequence). CDR3 DNA: TGTGCCATCTTACAGAGTTACTATGGCTACACCTTC. It encodes CAILQSYYGYTF. The complete variable domain, with remaining parts taken from reference TRBV7-9 and TRBJ1-2, reads DTGVSQNPRHKITKRGQNVTFRCDPISEHNRLYWYRQTLGQGPEFLTYFQNEAQLEKSRLLSDRFSAERPKGSFSTLEIQRTEQGDSAMYLCAILQSYYGYTFGSGTRLTVV.

The rearrangement uses TRBV7-9 and TRBJ1-2; 8 bases line up with TRBD1. The germline CDR1 and CDR2 sequences are SEHNR and FQNEAQ (reference sequence). V lost 4 bases and J lost 2; bases outside the gene matches: 6. The CDR3 covers 15 residues. The CDR3 here is CASSSWTGLNYGYTF. Here the CDR3 DNA reads TGTGCCAGCAGCTCCTGGACAGGGCTCAACTATGGCTACACCTTC.

This clone has just a few counts. The V and J genes are TRBV7-6 and TRBJ2-5, with 10 bases identical to TRBD2. The V gene's germline CDR1 is SGHVS and CDR2 FNYEAQ. The V and J ends lost 5 bases and 5 bases, in that order; junction bases with no gene match: 11. This CDR3 contains 16 residues. The CDR3 DNA sequence: TGTGCCAGCAGCAAATACTCTAGCGGGAGTGGGGAGACCCAGTACTTC. It encodes CASSKYSSGSGETQYF.

The rearrangement uses TRBV18 and TRBJ1-4; D is undetermined. In germline, CDR1 is KGHSH, CDR2 LQKENI. The V end was cut by 5 bases, the J end by 0 bases, with 7 bases between. The CDR3 is 14 amino acids. The CDR3 bases are TGTGCCAGCTCAGCAGTTGCAACTAATGAAAAACTGTTTTTT. This encodes CASSAVATNEKLFF.

V gene TRBV2 combines with J gene TRBJ2-7; D might be TRBD1 (6 bases). Trimming shortened V by 8 bases and J by 0 bases, and 11 bases separated the two germline ends. CDR1 and CDR2 from the germline V gene are SNHLY and FYNNEI. The CDR3 is 13 amino acids. The CDR3 sequence is CASVRDNSYEQYF. The DNA of the CDR3 is TGTGCCAGCGTCCGGGACAACTCCTACGAGCAGTACTTC.

This clone was observed a handful of times. The chain links TRBV7-2 to TRBJ1-2; D gene unclear. The V gene's germline CDR1 is SGHTA and CDR2 FQGNSA. Trimming left V 6 bases short and J 0 bases short, with 14 bases between. CDR3 length: 15 amino acids. The CDR3 nucleotides read TGTGCCAGCAGAATGTGGTTCCAGGCTAACTATGGCTACACCTTC. This encodes CASRMWFQANYGYTF.

The chain carries TRBV28 and TRBJ2-7, with 9 bases fitting TRBD2. The V and J ends lost 4 bases and 4 bases, in that order; junction bases with no gene match: 20. CDR3 size: 19 residues. The V gene's germline CDR1 is MDHEN and CDR2 SYDVKM. CDR3 sequence reads: CASSSPGLSGRSNWYEQYF. The CDR3 DNA sequence: TGTGCCAGCAGTTCCCCTGGGTTGAGCGGGAGGTCGAACTGGTACGAGCAGTACTTC.